This T cell receptor (beta chain) was sequenced in a study of blood T cell repertoires in COVID-19. Study-level information: Material from acute and convalescent COVID-19 was sourced from the United States, Italy and Spain.

Between the trimmed V and J ends, which lost 2 bases and 8 bases, there was a span of 12 bases. Germline CDR1 reads MNHEY; CDR2 reads SVGAGI. CDR3 size: 13 residues. The table came from immunoSEQ multiplex PCR; TCRdb's copy has only in-frame clones and leaves some out. This sample has around 210,000 clones, with roughly 80% found just once. The chain combines TRBV6-5 with TRBJ1-2; D call uncertain. Material for sequencing was peripheral blood. The TCR was taken from an elderly woman with COVID-19, enrolled during active disease. The CDR3 sequence is CASSYRETGGYTF. CDR3 nucleotide sequence: TGTGCCAGCAGTTACAGGGAGACGGGGGGCTACACCTTC.